Presented here are 5 T cell receptor beta chains from one specimen sequenced in a study of radiotherapy plus CTLA-4 blockade in lung cancer. The method was immunoSEQ multiplex PCR; TCRdb's version includes in-frame clones alone and lacks a portion of them. The table includes about 51,000 clones, about 76% detected once. The specimen comprised peripheral blood, sampled from a patient treated with radiotherapy plus ipilimumab. Receptors originate from a human donor with non-small cell lung cancer who had a complete response to radiotherapy plus ipilimumab.

V is TRBV25-1 and J is TRBJ2-2, with 8 bases matching TRBD2. The germline gives CDR1 MGHDK, CDR2 SYGVNS. V lost 3 bases and J lost 2; bases outside the gene matches: 2. The CDR3 has 15 amino acids. CDR3 in amino acids: CASSDGTRNTGELFF. The CDR3 DNA reads TGTGCCAGCAGTGATGGGACTAGAAACACCGGGGAGCTGTTTTTT. The entire variable domain, with the rest obtained from reference TRBV25-1 and TRBJ2-2, is as follows: EADIYQTPRYLVIGTGKKITLECSQTMGHDKMYWYQQDPGMELHLIHYSYGVNSTEKGDLSSESTVSRIRTEHFPLTLESARPSHTSQYLCASSDGTRNTGELFFGEGSRLTVL.

This sequence joins TRBV27 and TRBJ2-7; 7 bases map to TRBD1. V shed 6 bases and J 3 bases; nucleotides not matched to a gene: 8. The length of the CDR3 is 14 residues. Germline V lookup: CDR1 MNHEY, CDR2 SMNVEV (reference sequence). The CDR3 protein is CASSPKGTVYEQYF. The CDR3 DNA reads as TGTGCCAGCAGCCCCAAAGGGACAGTCTACGAGCAGTACTTC.

This clone turned up a few times. J is TRBJ2-3 and V is TRBV10-2; D is undetermined. Germline V gene sequence: CDR1 WSHSY, CDR2 SAAADI. The V end lost 0 bases, the J end lost 2 bases, and 9 bases lay between the germline ends. The CDR3 is 15 amino acids. The DNA of the CDR3 is TGCGCCAGCAGTGAGTCCAGGCGCCTCACAGATACGCAGTATTTT. Protein product: CASSESRRLTDTQYF.

CDR3 loop: CASSEWTVGPCEQYV. CDR3 DNA sequence: TGTGCCAGCAGTGAATGGACAGTTGGCCCATGCGAGCAGTACGTC. V usage is TRBV25-1 and J usage is TRBJ2-7, with D tentatively TRBD1 (6 bases). CDR3 length: 15 residues. Between the trimmed V and J ends, which lost 1 base and 6 bases, there was a span of 16 bases. Germline V gene data show CDR1 as MGHDK and CDR2 as SYGVNS.

V gene TRBV19 combines with J gene TRBJ2-1; D gene uncertain. Germline CDR1 is LNHDA and CDR2 is SQIVND (reference sequence). Deletions cut 2 bases from V and 8 bases from J, with 10 bases between. The CDR3 has 13 amino acids. In DNA form, the CDR3 reads TGTGCCAGTAGTATACTCACCGGAGATGAGCAGTTCTTC. This translates into CASSILTGDEQFF.